Presented here are 11 T cell receptor beta chains from one specimen sequenced in a study of T cells after yellow fever vaccination. A single record per CDR3 protein comes from TCRdb applying MiXCR to the 5' RACE reads. The table includes a few hundred thousand distinct CDR3 sequences, about 4% detected once. Sample: PBMCs, taken 5 days after the yellow fever booster vaccination. Receptors originate from a man between 18 and 29 years old who received the YFV17D yellow fever vaccine.

The chain is built from TRBV20-1 and TRBJ2-1, with D possibly being TRBD2 (6 bases). CDR1 and CDR2 from the germline V gene are DFQATT and SNEGSKA (reference sequence). Trimming took 1 base from V and 3 from J, leaving 13 bases between them. The CDR3 extends over 15 amino acids. The CDR3, as DNA: TGCAGTGCTAGAGGGGTAGCGGAAGACTACAATGAGCAGTTCTTC. Encoded protein: CSARGVAEDYNEQFF.

This clonotype appeared a few times. The J gene is TRBJ1-1, the V gene TRBV7-6; 10 positions agree with TRBD1. J lost 4 bases, V lost 5 bases, and 7 bases had no gene match. This CDR3 comprises 15 residues. Germline lookup yields CDR1 SGHVS and CDR2 FNYEAQ. The CDR3 bases are TGTGCCAGCAGCCCGGGGACAGGGGCGGGCACTGAAGCTTTCTTT. Residues: CASSPGTGAGTEAFF. The variable domain in full, completed from reference TRBV7-6 and TRBJ1-1, reads GAGVSQSPRYKVTKRGQDVALRCDPISGHVSLYWYRQALGQGPEFLTYFNYEAQQDKSGLPNDRFSAERPEGSISTLTIQRTEQRDSAMYRCASSPGTGAGTEAFFGQGTRLTVV.

This clonotype occurred a few times. The chain uses TRBV6-5 and TRBJ2-3, with D unclear. The CDR3 is 12 residues long. Trimming cost V 6 bases and J 1 base, with 5 bases left between them. Germline assignment: CDR1 MNHEY and CDR2 SVGAGI. CDR3 DNA sequence: TGTGCCAGCAGGGCGGGCACAGATACGCAGTATTTT. This sequence encodes CASRAGTDTQYF.

This clonotype occurred a few times. V usage is TRBV7-9 and J usage is TRBJ1-5, with 8 bases aligning to TRBD1. The junction had 5 bases not matched to a gene; V was cut back by 4 bases and J by 6 bases. CDR3 size: 14 residues. CDR1 and CDR2 from the germline V gene are SEHNR and FQNEAQ (reference sequence). The CDR3 DNA reads TGTGCCAGCAGCTCGACAGGGGCAACTCAGCCCCAGCATTTT. Translated: CASSSTGATQPQHF. Full variable domain (remainder filled in from reference TRBV7-9 and TRBJ1-5): DTGVSQNPRHKITKRGQNVTFRCDPISEHNRLYWYRQTLGQGPEFLTYFQNEAQLEKSRLLSDRFSAERPKGSFSTLEIQRTEQGDSAMYLCASSSTGATQPQHFGDGTRLSIL.

This sequence joins TRBV28 and TRBJ2-3; D is possibly TRBD2 (5 bases). Trimming took off 3 bases at V and 0 bases at J, with 10 bases between the two ends. Germline V gives CDR1 MDHEN, CDR2 SYDVKM. The CDR3 consists of 15 residues. The CDR3 reads CASSFSVPSTDTQYF. The CDR3 DNA reads TGTGCCAGCAGTTTTAGCGTACCAAGCACAGATACGCAGTATTTT.

This clonotype appeared many times. The rearrangement uses TRBV12-3 or TRBV12-4 and TRBJ2-3; unclear D gene. There are 16 residues in the CDR3. V lost 7 bases to trimming and J lost 4 bases, with 21 bases between them. CDR3 in DNA: TGTGCCAGCATCACACAGCCGGGTCTAGTGGCAGATACGCAGTATTTT. Translated, it gives CASITQPGLVADTQYF.

This clonotype has a handful of counts. V usage is TRBV5-1 and J usage is TRBJ2-1; TRBD2 matches 13 bases. Germline-derived CDR1 and CDR2 are SGHRS and YFSETQ. This CDR3 comprises 20 residues. With V trimmed by 7 bases and J by 0 bases, 16 bases remained unmatched. DNA for the CDR3: TGCGCCAGCGCTCGGGGGTTAGCCGGGACTAGCGGGGACTCCTACAATGAGCAGTTCTTC. Translation gives CASARGLAGTSGDSYNEQFF.

The sample holds many counts of this clonotype. The chain couples TRBV10-3 to TRBJ2-2, with TRBD1 matching over 7 bases. The V gene's germline CDR1 is ENHRY and CDR2 SYGVKD. The V and J ends lost 5 bases and 8 bases, in that order; junction bases with no gene match: 14. CDR3 length equals 16 residues. The CDR3 DNA is TGTGCCATCAGTCCAGTAGGGGGCCCGGAGCTGGGGGAGCTGTTTTTT. Protein sequence: CAISPVGGPELGELFF.

The rearrangement uses TRBV5-1 and TRBJ2-1; no clear D. The CDR3 spans 13 residues. The V end lost 2 bases, the J end lost 10 bases, and 13 bases lay between the germline ends. From germline, CDR1 is SGHRS and CDR2 YFSETQ. The CDR3 is CASSFTAQSEQFF. The CDR3 DNA follows: TGCGCCAGCAGCTTTACCGCCCAGTCAGAGCAGTTCTTC. The full variable domain, in which reference TRBV5-1 and TRBJ2-1 provide the parts outside the CDR3, is KAGVTQTPRYLIKTRGQQVTLSCSPISGHRSVSWYQQTPGQGLQFLFEYFSETQRNKGNFPGRFSGRQFSNSRSEMNVSTLELGDSALYLCASSFTAQSEQFFGPGTRLTVL.

In its sample, this clonotype was seen a few times. V gene TRBV4-3 combines with J gene TRBJ2-1, with TRBD1 identical over 10 bases. In germline, CDR1 is LGHNA, CDR2 YSLEER. CDR3 length: 18 amino acids. V trimming: 0 bases; J trimming: 9 bases; junction bases outside the gene matches: 14. The CDR3 protein is CASSQDRDRGPIRGEQFF. CDR3 sequence (DNA): TGCGCCAGCAGCCAAGATCGGGACAGGGGACCAATCCGGGGTGAGCAGTTCTTC.

This clonotype has ten or more counts. The rearrangement links TRBV7-2 to TRBJ2-5; 7 bases map to TRBD1. CDR1 and CDR2 from the germline V gene are SGHTA and FQGNSA. The ends lost 5 bases at V and 4 bases at J; junction bases unmatched: 13. The CDR3 runs to 16 residues. The CDR3 protein is CASSPLKGGLGETQYF. The DNA for the CDR3 is TGTGCCAGCAGCCCCCTCAAAGGGGGCCTGGGAGAGACCCAGTACTTC.